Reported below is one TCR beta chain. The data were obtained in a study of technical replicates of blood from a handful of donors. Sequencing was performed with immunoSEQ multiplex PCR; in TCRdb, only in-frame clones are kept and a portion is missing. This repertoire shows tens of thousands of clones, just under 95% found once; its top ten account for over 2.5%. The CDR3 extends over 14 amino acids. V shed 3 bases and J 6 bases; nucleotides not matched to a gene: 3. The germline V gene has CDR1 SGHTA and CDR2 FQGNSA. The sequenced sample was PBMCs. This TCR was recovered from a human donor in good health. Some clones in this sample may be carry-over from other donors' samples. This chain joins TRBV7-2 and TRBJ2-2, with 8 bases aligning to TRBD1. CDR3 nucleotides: TGTGCCAGCAGCTTGCGACAGGGGCCCGGGGAGCTGTTTTTT. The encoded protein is CASSLRQGPGELFF. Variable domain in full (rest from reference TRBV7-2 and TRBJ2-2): GAGVSQSPSNKVTEKGKDVELRCDPISGHTALYWYRQSLGQGLEFLIYFQGNSAPDKSGLPSDRFSAERTGGSVSTLTIQRTQQEDSAVYLCASSLRQGPGELFFGEGSRLTVL.